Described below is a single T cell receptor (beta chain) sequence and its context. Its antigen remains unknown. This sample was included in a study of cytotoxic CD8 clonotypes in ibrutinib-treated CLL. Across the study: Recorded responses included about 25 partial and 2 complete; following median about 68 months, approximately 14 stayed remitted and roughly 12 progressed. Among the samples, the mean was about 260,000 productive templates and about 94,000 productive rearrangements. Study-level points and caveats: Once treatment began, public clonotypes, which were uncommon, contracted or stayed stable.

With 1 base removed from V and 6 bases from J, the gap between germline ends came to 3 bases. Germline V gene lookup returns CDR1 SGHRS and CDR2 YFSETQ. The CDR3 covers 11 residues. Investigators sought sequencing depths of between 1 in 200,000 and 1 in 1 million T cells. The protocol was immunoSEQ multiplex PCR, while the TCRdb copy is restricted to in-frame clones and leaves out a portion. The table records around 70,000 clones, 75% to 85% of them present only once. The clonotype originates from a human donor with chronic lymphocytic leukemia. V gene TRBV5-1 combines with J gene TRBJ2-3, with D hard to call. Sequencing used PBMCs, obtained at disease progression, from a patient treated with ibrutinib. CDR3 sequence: CASSLRDTQYF. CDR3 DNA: TGCGCCAGCAGCTTGAGGGATACGCAGTATTTT. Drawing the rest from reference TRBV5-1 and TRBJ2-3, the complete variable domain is KAGVTQTPRYLIKTRGQQVTLSCSPISGHRSVSWYQQTPGQGLQFLFEYFSETQRNKGNFPGRFSGRQFSNSRSEMNVSTLELGDSALYLCASSLRDTQYFGPGTRLTVL.